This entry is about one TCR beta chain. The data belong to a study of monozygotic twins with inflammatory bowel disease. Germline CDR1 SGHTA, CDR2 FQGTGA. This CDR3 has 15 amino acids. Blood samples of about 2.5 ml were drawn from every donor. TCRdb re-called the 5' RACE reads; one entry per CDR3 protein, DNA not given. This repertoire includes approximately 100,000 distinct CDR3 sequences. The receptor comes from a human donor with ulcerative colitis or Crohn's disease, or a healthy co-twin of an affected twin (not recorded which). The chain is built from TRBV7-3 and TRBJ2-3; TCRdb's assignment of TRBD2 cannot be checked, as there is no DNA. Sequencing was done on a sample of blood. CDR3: CASSFSSEGRGTQYF.